The clone carrying this T cell receptor (beta chain) occurred a few times. The source of the sample is a study of molecular identifiers for immune sequencing clone quantification. MiXCR was run by TCRdb on the PCR reads, yielding one entry per CDR3 protein. The sample yields about 640,000 distinct CDR3 sequences, approximately 20% seen once. J gave up 6 bases and V 3 bases, and 3 bases lay outside the gene matches. The CDR3 contains 15 residues. Germline V gene data show CDR1 as DFQATT and CDR2 as SNEGSKA (reference sequence). The sequence came from a human donor in good health. Some libraries in this study had Jurkat cell RNA spiked in. The sample taken for sequencing was naive CD8+ T cells from blood, with Jurkat cell RNA spiked in. Described subset: FACS-sorted CD8+CD4-CCR7+CD45RA+ naive T cells. The rearrangement joins TRBV20-1 to TRBJ2-2, with TRBD2 identical over 14 bases. The CDR3 is CSASRTSGGPGELFF. For the CDR3, the DNA is TGCAGTGCTAGTAGGACTAGCGGGGGGCCCGGGGAGCTGTTTTTT.